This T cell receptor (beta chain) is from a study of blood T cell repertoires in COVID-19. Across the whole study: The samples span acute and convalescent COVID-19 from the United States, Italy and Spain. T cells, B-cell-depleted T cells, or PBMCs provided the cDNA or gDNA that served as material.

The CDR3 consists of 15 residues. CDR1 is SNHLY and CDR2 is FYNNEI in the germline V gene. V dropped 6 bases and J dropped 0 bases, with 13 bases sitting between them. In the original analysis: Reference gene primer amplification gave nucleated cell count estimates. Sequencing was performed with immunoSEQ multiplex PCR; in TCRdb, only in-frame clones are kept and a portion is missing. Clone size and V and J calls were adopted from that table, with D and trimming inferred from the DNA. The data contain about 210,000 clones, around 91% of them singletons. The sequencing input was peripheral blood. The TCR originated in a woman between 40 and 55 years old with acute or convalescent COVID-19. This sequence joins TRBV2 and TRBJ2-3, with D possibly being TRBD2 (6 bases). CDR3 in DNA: TGTGCCAGCAGGACTAGGTCCCTAAGCACAGATACGCAGTATTTT. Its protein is CASRTRSLSTDTQYF.